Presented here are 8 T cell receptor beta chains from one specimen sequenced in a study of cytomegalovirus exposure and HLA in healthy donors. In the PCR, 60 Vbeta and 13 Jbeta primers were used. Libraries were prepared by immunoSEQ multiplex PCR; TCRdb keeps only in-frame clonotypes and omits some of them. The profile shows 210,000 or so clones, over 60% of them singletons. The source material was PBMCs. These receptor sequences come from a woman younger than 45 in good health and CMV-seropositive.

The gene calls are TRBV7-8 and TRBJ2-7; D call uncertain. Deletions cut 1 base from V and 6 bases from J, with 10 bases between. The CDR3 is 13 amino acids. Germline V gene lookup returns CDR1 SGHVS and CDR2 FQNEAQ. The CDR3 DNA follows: TGTGCCAGCAGCTTAGAGACTCTCCTCGAGCAGTACTTC. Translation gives CASSLETLLEQYF.

The CDR3 loop reads CSVSGTGSDYGYTF. The CDR3 bases are TGCAGCGTTTCCGGGACAGGGTCTGACTATGGCTACACCTTC. This chain joins TRBV29-1 and TRBJ1-2, with 9 bases aligning to TRBD1. V trimming: 5 bases; J trimming: 3 bases; junction bases outside the gene matches: 7. The CDR3 length is 14 residues. Germline loops: CDR1 SQVTM, CDR2 ANQGSEA. The full variable domain, completed using reference TRBV29-1 and TRBJ1-2, is SAVISQKPSRDICQRGTSLTIQCQVDSQVTMMFWYRQQPGQSLTLIATANQGSEATYESGFVIDKFPISRPNLTFSTLTVSNMSPEDSSIYLCSVSGTGSDYGYTFGSGTRLTVV.

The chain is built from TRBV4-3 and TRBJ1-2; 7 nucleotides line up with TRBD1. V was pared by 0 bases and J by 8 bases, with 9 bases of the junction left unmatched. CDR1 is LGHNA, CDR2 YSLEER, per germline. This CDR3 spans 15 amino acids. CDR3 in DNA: TGCGCCAGCAGCCAAGATAGTGGACAGGCAAGAGGCTACACCTTC. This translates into CASSQDSGQARGYTF.

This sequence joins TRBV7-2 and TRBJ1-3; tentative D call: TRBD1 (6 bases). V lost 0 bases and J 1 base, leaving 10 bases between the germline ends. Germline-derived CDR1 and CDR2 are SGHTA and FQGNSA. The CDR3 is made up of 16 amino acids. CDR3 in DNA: TGTGCCAGCAGCTTAGCGAGGACAGAATCTGGAAACACCATATATTTT. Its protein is CASSLARTESGNTIYF.

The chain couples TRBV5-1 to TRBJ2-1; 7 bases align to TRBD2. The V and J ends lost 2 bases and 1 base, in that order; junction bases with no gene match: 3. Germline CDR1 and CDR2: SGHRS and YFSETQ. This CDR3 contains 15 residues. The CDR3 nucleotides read TGCGCCAGCAGCTTCAGCGGGGCTTCCTACAATGAGCAGTTCTTC. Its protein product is CASSFSGASYNEQFF. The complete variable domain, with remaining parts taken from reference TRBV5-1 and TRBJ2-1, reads KAGVTQTPRYLIKTRGQQVTLSCSPISGHRSVSWYQQTPGQGLQFLFEYFSETQRNKGNFPGRFSGRQFSNSRSEMNVSTLELGDSALYLCASSFSGASYNEQFFGPGTRLTVL.

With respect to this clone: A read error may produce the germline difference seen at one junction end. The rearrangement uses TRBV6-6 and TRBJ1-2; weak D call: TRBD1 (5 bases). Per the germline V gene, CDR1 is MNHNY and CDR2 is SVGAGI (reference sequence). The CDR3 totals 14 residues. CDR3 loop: CASTYYSGNYGYTF. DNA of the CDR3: TGTGCCAGCACTTACTACTCAGGGAACTATGGCTACACCTTC.

This CDR3 is CTSSQGGRGELQETQYF. The CDR3 DNA follows: TGCACCAGCAGCCAAGGTGGGCGGGGTGAACTCCAAGAGACCCAGTACTTC. V gene TRBV1 combines with J gene TRBJ2-5; the table's D call, TRBD2, was not checked against the DNA. TRBV1 is annotated as a pseudogene. The length of the CDR3 is 17 residues.

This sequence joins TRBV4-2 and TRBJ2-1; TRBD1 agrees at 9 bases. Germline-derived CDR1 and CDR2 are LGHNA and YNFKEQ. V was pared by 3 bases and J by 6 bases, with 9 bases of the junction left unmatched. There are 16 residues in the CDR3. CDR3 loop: CASSQDPGTGSNEQFF. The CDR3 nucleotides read TGTGCCAGCAGCCAGGACCCCGGGACAGGGTCCAATGAGCAGTTCTTC.